This T cell receptor beta chain emerged from a study of blood T cell repertoires in COVID-19. Trimming cost V 4 bases and J 6 bases; bases outside gene matches: 5. This CDR3 contains 15 residues. The germline V gene has CDR1 SGDLS and CDR2 YYNGEE. Measured with immunoSEQ multiplex PCR; TCRdb has only the in-frame clones, and not every one. The sample has 150,000 to 200,000 clones; approximately 85% are singletons. Among Cohort 3 donors, those recovered had two negative PCRs, clearance, or symptom resolution. The clonotype originates from a woman in her twenties or thirties who had recovered from COVID-19. The V call is TRBV9, the J call TRBJ2-1, with TRBD2 identical over 12 bases. Specimen: PBMCs or T cells enriched from blood (not recorded which). The CDR3 DNA is TGTGCCAGCAGCCCTCCGGGACTAGCGGGCAATGAGCAGTTCTTC. It codes for CASSPPGLAGNEQFF.